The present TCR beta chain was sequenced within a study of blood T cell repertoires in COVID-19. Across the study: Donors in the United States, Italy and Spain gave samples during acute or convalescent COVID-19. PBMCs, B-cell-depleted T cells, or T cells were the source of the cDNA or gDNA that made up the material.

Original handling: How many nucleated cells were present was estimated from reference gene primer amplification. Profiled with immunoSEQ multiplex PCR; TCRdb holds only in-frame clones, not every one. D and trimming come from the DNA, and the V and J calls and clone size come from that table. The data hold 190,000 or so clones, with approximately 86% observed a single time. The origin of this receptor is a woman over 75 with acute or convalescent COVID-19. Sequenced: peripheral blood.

In DNA form, the CDR3 reads TGTGCCAGCAGCCGGGGGAACTCCGGCGGGCCAGATACGCAGTATTTT. It translates to CASSRGNSGGPDTQYF. The V call is TRBV27, the J call TRBJ2-3; possible D gene TRBD2, 6 bases. The CDR3 covers 16 residues. The V and J ends lost 6 bases and 4 bases respectively, with 20 bases between them. CDR1 and CDR2 (germline): MNHEY, SMNVEV (reference sequence).